The 30 T cell receptor beta chains presented below share a single source sample, sequenced in a study of CD8 T cells in ankylosing spondylitis. MiXCR was run by TCRdb on the 5' RACE reads, yielding one entry per CDR3 protein. The data contain a few hundred thousand distinct CDR3 sequences, about 11% of them seen just once; the ten biggest clones take up about 19%. Sample: blood, either unsorted or a sorted T cell fraction (not recorded which). Source of these receptors: a male donor with ankylosing spondylitis or in good health (not recorded which).

J is TRBJ2-7 and V is TRBV7-2; maybe TRBD2 (5 bases). CDR1 SGHTA and CDR2 FQGNSA come from the germline V gene. V gave up 1 base and J gave up 0 bases, with 13 bases separating them. This CDR3 is built from 16 residues. The CDR3 sequence: CASSLVSSISSYEQYF. CDR3 coding DNA: TGTGCCAGCAGCTTAGTATCTAGCATTAGCTCCTACGAGCAGTACTTC.

This clonotype has a count of ten or more. The rearrangement links TRBV5-6 to TRBJ2-5; 9 bases fit TRBD1. V lost 4 bases and J lost 1; bases outside the gene matches: 2. The CDR3 sequence is 14 residues long. Per germline, CDR1 SGHDT and CDR2 YYEEEE. CDR3 protein: CASSVDRGQETQYF. The CDR3 DNA reads TGTGCCAGCAGCGTGGACAGGGGCCAAGAGACCCAGTACTTC.

This clonotype occurred many times. The chain recombines TRBV5-5 with TRBJ2-2; D is perhaps TRBD1 (5 bases). The germline gives CDR1 SGHKS, CDR2 YYEKEE (reference sequence). The CDR3 runs 15 residues. V was pared by 0 bases and J by 5 bases, with 11 bases between. The CDR3 sequence: CASSLATTVTGELFF. CDR3 nucleotide sequence: TGTGCCAGCAGCTTGGCCACGACAGTTACCGGGGAGCTGTTTTTT.

On this clonotype: A much larger clone is a single base away; this may be a read error. The chain employs TRBV20-1 and TRBJ1-2, with no clear D. The CDR3 is made up of 11 amino acids. Germline loops: CDR1 DFQATT, CDR2 SNEGSKA (reference sequence). The CDR3 spells CSSRVGVGYTF. The CDR3 nucleotides read TGCAGTTCTAGGGTGGGTGTTGGCTACACCTTC.

This clonotype was recorded many times. The rearrangement links TRBV5-1 to TRBJ2-1; 7 positions agree with TRBD1. This CDR3 region has 14 residues. V lost 5 bases and J lost 6; bases outside the gene matches: 8. Looked up from germline, CDR1 is SGHRS and CDR2 is YFSETQ. CDR3: CASSSDRAGNEQFF. The CDR3 DNA sequence: TGCGCCAGCAGTTCCGACAGGGCGGGCAATGAGCAGTTCTTC.

The chain is built from TRBV7-6 and TRBJ2-5; 15 bases match TRBD2. Trimming cost V 6 bases and J 2 bases; bases outside gene matches: 16. The length of the CDR3 is 20 residues. Germline CDR1 reads SGHVS; CDR2 reads FNYEAQ. This CDR3 reads CASSRPTGTSGGKGQETQYF. CDR3 bases: TGTGCCAGCAGTCGACCTACCGGGACTAGCGGGGGGAAGGGTCAAGAGACCCAGTACTTC.

This clonotype was found a few times. This chain links TRBV6-2 or TRBV6-3 with TRBJ2-3; 9 nucleotides align to TRBD2. V shed 8 bases and J 0 bases; nucleotides not matched to a gene: 6. From germline, CDR1 is MNHEY and CDR2 SVGEGT. This CDR3 spans 15 amino acids. DNA of the CDR3: TGTGCCAGCCTAGCGGGGACACCTAGCACAGATACGCAGTATTTT. Protein product: CASLAGTPSTDTQYF.

This clonotype showed up many times. This sequence joins TRBV19 and TRBJ1-1; D remains unclear. CDR3 length equals 17 residues. Germline loops: CDR1 LNHDA, CDR2 SQIVND (reference sequence). V lost 5 bases and J lost 1, with 20 bases in between. CDR3 DNA: TGTGCCAGTAGTTATTTGGAACGGCTGGGCAAGAACACTGAAGCTTTCTTT. This codes for CASSYLERLGKNTEAFF. The whole variable domain, filled in from reference TRBV19 and TRBJ1-1, reads DGGITQSPKYLFRKEGQNVTLSCEQNLNHDAMYWYRQDPGQGLRLIYYSQIVNDFQKGDIAEGYSVSREKKESFPLTVTSAQKNPTAFYLCASSYLERLGKNTEAFFGQGTRLTVV.

There are many counts of this clonotype. The chain uses TRBV20-1 and TRBJ2-3; TRBD2 might be the D (6 bases). Germline CDR1 and CDR2: DFQATT and SNEGSKA (reference sequence). The V gene lost 7 bases and the J gene lost 5 bases, with 13 bases spanning the gap. This CDR3 has 12 amino acids. CDR3 DNA: TGCAGTGTCTTTGGGCGGGGAGATACGCAGTATTTT. Translating it yields CSVFGRGDTQYF.

There are many counts of this clonotype. This chain links TRBV7-2 with TRBJ2-7, with TRBD2 matching 7 bases. Germline V gene data show CDR1 as SGHTA and CDR2 as FQGNSA. The CDR3 runs 15 residues. Trimming took 5 bases from V and 1 from J; bases not matched to a gene: 8. The CDR3 nucleotides are TGTGCCAGCAGCACAGCAGGCGGGGGATCCTACGAGCAGTACTTC. It is translated as CASSTAGGGSYEQYF.

A few counts support this clonotype. The chain couples TRBV3-1 to TRBJ1-6; 7 nucleotides agree with TRBD1. With V trimmed by 1 base and J by 19 bases, 7 bases remained unmatched. CDR3 length: 12 residues. CDR1 and CDR2 (germline): LGHDT, YNNKEL (reference sequence). The CDR3 DNA is TGTGCCAGCAGCCAAGGACAGGGAAGGGGGCACTTT. Its protein is CASSQGQGRGHF.

This clonotype showed up just a few times. The rearrangement links TRBV7-8 to TRBJ2-7; TRBD1 matches at 8 bases. V trimming: 7 bases; J trimming: 3 bases; junction bases outside the gene matches: 11. Germline V gene lookup returns CDR1 SGHVS and CDR2 FQNEAQ. The CDR3 is 15 amino acids. The CDR3 loop is CASNPRTGSFYEQYF. The CDR3 DNA reads TGTGCCAGCAACCCTAGGACAGGGAGCTTCTACGAGCAGTACTTC. Full variable domain (remainder filled in from reference TRBV7-8 and TRBJ2-7): GAGVSQSPRYKVAKRGQDVALRCDPISGHVSLFWYQQALGQGPEFLTYFQNEAQLDKSGLPSDRFFAERPEGSVSTLKIQRTQQEDSAVYLCASNPRTGSFYEQYFGPGTRLTVT.

V is TRBV19 and J is TRBJ1-5; 7 positions agree with TRBD1. The CDR3 runs 13 residues. Germline CDR1 reads LNHDA; CDR2 reads SQIVND (reference sequence). The J segment lost 3 bases and the V segment lost 7 bases, leaving 3 bases of the junction unmatched. Here the CDR3 DNA reads TGTGCCAGTACCGACAGGGACAATCAGCCCCAGCATTTT. Translated, it gives CASTDRDNQPQHF.

This clonotype was detected ten times or more. The chain joins TRBV3-1 to TRBJ2-7; D perhaps matches TRBD1 (5 bases). V was trimmed by 1 base and J by 4 bases, leaving 8 bases between them. CDR1 is LGHDT, CDR2 YNNKEL, per germline (reference sequence). This CDR3 has 13 amino acids. In nucleotides, the CDR3 is TGTGCCAGCAGCCAAGGTCGACAGTACGAGCAGTACTTC. The encoded protein is CASSQGRQYEQYF.

Concerning this clonotype itself: A much more abundant neighbour one base away suggests this may be a read error. The rearrangement joins TRBV7-9 to TRBJ2-2; TRBD2 matches at 12 bases. CDR1 and CDR2 (germline): SEHNR, FQNEAQ (reference sequence). The CDR3 loop spans 16 amino acids. The CDR3 coding sequence is TGTGCCAGCAGCTCTAGACTAGCGGGAGACACCGAGGAGCTGTTTTTT. It encodes CASSSRLAGDTEELFF.

This clonotype appeared a few times. The chain carries TRBV5-1 and TRBJ1-1; a possible D gene is TRBD1 (5 bases). V lost 3 bases and J lost 10, with 13 bases in between. This CDR3 spans 12 amino acids. Germline V gene sequence: CDR1 SGHRS, CDR2 YFSETQ. The chain's CDR3 is CASSSGVSIAFF. The DNA for the CDR3 is TGCGCCAGCAGCTCGGGGGTGAGCATAGCTTTCTTT.

This clonotype was found a few times. The J gene is TRBJ2-1, the V gene TRBV5-1; D is possibly TRBD1 or TRBD2 (5 bases each). This CDR3 comprises 17 residues. V was cut by 2 bases and J by 5 bases, with 20 bases left in between. The germline V gene has CDR1 SGHRS and CDR2 YFSETQ. CDR3: CASSFFGVGTEDNEQFF. The CDR3 DNA reads as TGCGCCAGCAGCTTTTTCGGGGTGGGGACGGAGGACAATGAGCAGTTCTTC.

The sample holds many counts of this clonotype. This rearrangement joins TRBV20-1 to TRBJ1-1, with 7 bases fitting TRBD1. This CDR3 comprises 14 residues. From germline, CDR1 is DFQATT and CDR2 SNEGSKA (reference sequence). With V trimmed by 0 bases and J by 5 bases, 6 bases remained unmatched. Here the CDR3 reads CSARDGGRGTEAFF. The DNA for the CDR3 is TGCAGTGCTAGAGATGGCGGCAGGGGGACTGAAGCTTTCTTT.

At least ten counts were recorded for this clonotype. The chain recombines TRBV20-1 with TRBJ1-1; D uncertain. With 2 bases removed from V and 6 bases from J, the gap between germline ends came to 7 bases. The CDR3 runs 11 residues. Germline V gene data show CDR1 as DFQATT and CDR2 as SNEGSKA (reference sequence). DNA for the CDR3: TGCAGTGCTAGAAATCTGGCTGAAGCTTTCTTT. Protein: CSARNLAEAFF.

This clonotype was seen at least ten times. The CDR3 DNA reads as TGTGCCAGCAGCTTGGGACGGGGGTTCACAGATACGCAGTATTTT. This gives the protein CASSLGRGFTDTQYF. The chain has TRBV5-6 and TRBJ2-3; weak D call: TRBD2 (6 bases). From germline, CDR1 is SGHDT and CDR2 YYEEEE. This CDR3 region has 15 residues. V lost 0 bases to trimming and J lost 2 bases, with 10 bases between them. Variable domain in full (rest from reference TRBV5-6 and TRBJ2-3): DAGVTQSPTHLIKTRGQQVTLRCSPKSGHDTVSWYQQALGQGPQFIFQYYEEEERQRGNFPDRFSGHQFPNYSSELNVNALLLGDSALYLCASSLGRGFTDTQYFGPGTRLTVL.

The chain combines TRBV11-2 with TRBJ2-3, with D perhaps TRBD2 (5 bases). Trimming removed 5 bases at V and 3 bases at J, with 12 bases between. Germline V gene lookup returns CDR1 SGHAT and CDR2 FQNNGV. The CDR3 sequence is 14 residues long. CDR3 DNA sequence: TGTGCCAGCAGCCCGACTGGCGGGACAGATACGCAGTATTTT. This translates into CASSPTGGTDTQYF.

The sample holds a few counts of this clonotype. The CDR3 sequence: CASSLDNPRSEKLFF. In DNA, the CDR3 is TGCGCCAGCAGCTTGGATAACCCCAGGAGTGAAAAACTGTTTTTT. This rearrangement joins TRBV5-1 to TRBJ1-4; D is undetermined. Trimming removed 0 bases from V and 7 bases from J, with 13 bases in between. The CDR3 extends over 15 amino acids. Germline assignment: CDR1 SGHRS and CDR2 YFSETQ.

In its sample, this clonotype was seen a few times. This chain joins TRBV7-2 and TRBJ2-3, with a tentative D call TRBD2 (5 bases). Trimming took off 3 bases at V and 0 bases at J, with 10 bases between the two ends. From germline, CDR1 is SGHTA and CDR2 FQGNSA. The CDR3 consists of 15 residues. This CDR3 reads CASSFESGSTDTQYF. The CDR3 bases are TGTGCCAGCAGCTTTGAATCGGGGAGCACAGATACGCAGTATTTT.

This clonotype came up many times. This rearrangement joins TRBV12-3 or TRBV12-4 to TRBJ1-5; 7 nucleotides agree with TRBD1. Trimming removed 6 bases from V and 7 bases from J; junction bases left unmatched: 12. CDR3 length: 15 residues. As DNA, the CDR3 is TGTGCCAGCAGGATTACAGGGGACCCGGGACAGCCCCAGCATTTT. It is translated as CASRITGDPGQPQHF.

This clonotype was observed a handful of times. This chain links TRBV5-1 with TRBJ2-5, with 10 bases that match TRBD1. The CDR3 has 16 amino acids. Unmatched junction bases numbered 4, after V lost 0 bases and J lost 2 bases. Germline V lookup: CDR1 SGHRS, CDR2 YFSETQ. In nucleotides, the CDR3 is TGCGCCAGCAGCTTGGGACAGGGGGCCGATCAAGAGACCCAGTACTTC. Its protein product is CASSLGQGADQETQYF.

This clonotype came up many times. The chain combines TRBV20-1 with TRBJ2-1, with 10 bases lining up with TRBD2. The junction had 6 bases not matched to a gene; V was cut back by 1 base and J by 0 bases. There are 17 residues in the CDR3. Germline V CDR1 and CDR2: DFQATT, SNEGSKA (reference sequence). The CDR3 is CSARAPSGGSSYNEQFF. DNA of the CDR3: TGCAGTGCTAGAGCCCCTAGCGGGGGTTCCTCCTACAATGAGCAGTTCTTC.

This clonotype was counted at least ten times. The CDR3 region is CASSPGIGPDTQYF. CDR3 sequence (DNA): TGTGCCAGCAGTCCAGGCATCGGTCCAGATACGCAGTATTTT. The rearrangement joins TRBV6-1 to TRBJ2-3; D gene uncertain. This CDR3 has 14 amino acids. V shed 5 bases and J shed 4 bases, with 13 bases lying between them. Germline V CDR1 and CDR2: MNHNS, SASEGT.

The table lists this clonotype with many counts. The V and J genes are TRBV28 and TRBJ2-3; 12 bases map to TRBD2. The germline CDR1 and CDR2 sequences are MDHEN and SYDVKM. V was pared by 8 bases and J by 2 bases, with 11 bases of the junction left unmatched. The CDR3 loop spans 17 amino acids. The CDR3 region has the DNA TGTGCCAGCGGTCTAGCGGGGGGGCCGGTCCTCACAGATACGCAGTATTTT. Its translation: CASGLAGGPVLTDTQYF. The variable domain in full, with the rest retrieved from reference TRBV28 and TRBJ2-3, is DVKVTQSSRYLVKRTGEKVFLECVQDMDHENMFWYRQDPGLGLRLIYFSYDVKMKEKGDIPEGYSVSREKKERFSLILESASTNQTSMYLCASGLAGGPVLTDTQYFGPGTRLTVL.

This clonotype showed up just a few times. This rearrangement joins TRBV7-2 to TRBJ2-1; 7 bases fit TRBD2. Germline V gene data show CDR1 as SGHTA and CDR2 as FQGNSA. The CDR3 loop spans 12 amino acids. V shed 5 bases and J 9 bases; nucleotides not matched to a gene: 4. CDR3 coding DNA: TGTGCCAGCAGCCGACTAGCAGCTGAGCAGTTCTTC. This translates into CASSRLAAEQFF.

The table lists this clonotype with many counts. The V and J genes are TRBV7-3 and TRBJ2-1; unclear D gene. The CDR3 is made up of 15 amino acids. V shed 1 base and J shed 8 bases, with 15 bases lying between them. Germline V gene lookup returns CDR1 SGHTA and CDR2 FQGTGA. The CDR3: CASSLNGLDDYEQFF. As DNA, the CDR3 is TGTGCCAGCAGCTTAAATGGGCTAGACGACTATGAGCAGTTCTTC.